This is a list of T cell receptor beta chains from one sample in a study of siplizumab effects on memory and regulatory T cells. This table comes from immunoSEQ multiplex PCR, and its TCRdb copy is limited to in-frame clones, with some not included. The data show about 50,000 clones, over 75% seen once. The specimen was naive CD8+ T cells sorted from blood. These receptors all stem from a human donor in good health. Both conserved end residues are part of each CDR3. The D gene is left open where the match is weak. The size of a clone is reported for some rows only, either as once, few or many, or as a class for expanded clones.

V gene	J gene	D gene	clone size	CDR3 DNA	CDR3 protein
TRBV10-2	TRBJ1-2	.	.	TGCGCCAGCAGTGAGGAGGGACGGCGCTACACCTTC	CASSEEGRRYTF
TRBV6-6	TRBJ2-1	.	.	TGTGCCAGCAGTTTCGACTCAGGGGGGTACAATGAGCAGTTCTTC	CASSFDSGGYNEQFF
TRBV29-1	TRBJ2-7	TRBD1	.	TGCAGCGTCCTGGGACAGGGAGGCTCCTACGAGCAGTACTTC	CSVLGQGGSYEQYF
TRBV7-9	TRBJ2-1	.	.	TGTGCCAGCAGCTCCCCGGGCCGCCCCTACAATGAGCAGTTCTTC	CASSSPGRPYNEQFF
TRBV27	TRBJ2-3	TRBD2	.	TGTGCCAGCAATCAACTCGCGGGGGGCACAGATACGCAGTATTTT	CASNQLAGGTDTQYF
TRBV6-6	TRBJ2-7	.	.	TGTGCCAGCAGTTACTCGACAGTTTACTACGAGCAGTACTTC	CASSYSTVYYEQYF
TRBV6-4	TRBJ1-1	.	.	TGTGCCAGCAGTACCCCCGGCGGGACACAAGGGGGGTGGACTGAAGCTTTCTTT	CASSTPGGTQGGWTEAFF
TRBV14	TRBJ1-3	.	few	TGTGCCAGCAGCCAAGAACTAACGTACTCTGGAAACACCATATATTTT	CASSQELTYSGNTIYF
TRBV29-1	TRBJ2-2	.	.	TGCAGCGCCGAAGGCCACTTCACCGGGGAGCTGTTTTTT	CSAEGHFTGELFF
TRBV12-5	TRBJ1-1	.	.	TGTGCTAGTGGGTGGGACACTGAAGCTTTCTTT	CASGWDTEAFF
TRBV6-5	TRBJ1-3	.	.	TGTGCCAGCAGCTCGGGACGCTCTGGAAACACCATATATTTT	CASSSGRSGNTIYF
TRBV7-3	TRBJ2-5	.	.	TGTGCCAGCAGCTCAACAGGAAACCAAGAGACCCAGTACTTC	CASSSTGNQETQYF
TRBV11-2	TRBJ2-3	TRBD2	.	TGTGCCAGCAGCTTAGTTAGCGGGACTAGCACAGATACGCAGTATTTT	CASSLVSGTSTDTQYF